A single sample gave rise to the 32 T cell receptor beta chains below, sequenced in a study of regulatory T cells in long-lasting Graves disease. This sample's time point: newly diagnosed GD, antithyroid drugs for less than 3 months. RNA isolated from PBMCs was used to make the TCR library. Construction of TCR beta libraries relied on iRepertoire HTBI primers and on Arm-PCR targeting CDR3 regions. TCRdb reanalysed the multiplex PCR reads using MiXCR and keeps one entry per CDR3 protein. The data contain hundreds of thousands of distinct CDR3 sequences, about 16% of them singletons. The sample was also linked to a second study, of T cells in Graves' hyperthyroidism and ophthalmopathy.

The specimen comprised peripheral blood mononuclear cells (PBMCs), sampled at new diagnosis, from a patient treated with antithyroid drugs. The receptor set was obtained from a woman aged 40-65 years with Graves disease.

This clonotype was found many times. The V call is TRBV11-2, the J call TRBJ2-1; TRBD1 matches at 7 bases. The J segment lost 6 bases and the V segment lost 3 bases, leaving 8 bases of the junction unmatched. Germline CDR1 is SGHAT and CDR2 is FQNNGV. The length of the CDR3 is 15 residues. Here the CDR3 DNA reads TGTGCCAGCAGCTTCAGACAGGGTAGAAGCAATGAGCAGTTCTTC. Protein: CASSFRQGRSNEQFF.

In its sample, this clonotype was seen a few times. The chain recombines TRBV4-1 with TRBJ1-1; TRBD1 matches 9 bases. CDR1 is MGHRA and CDR2 is YSYEKL in the germline V gene. With 2 bases clipped from V and 7 bases from J, the junction kept 5 bases outside the gene matches. The CDR3 spans 14 residues. CDR3 sequence (DNA): TGCGCCAGCAGCCAACGACAGGGGGTCGGTGAAGCTTTCTTT. Its protein product is CASSQRQGVGEAFF.

The table lists this clonotype with many counts. The genes are TRBV27 and TRBJ2-4, with 11 bases that match TRBD1. Germline assignment: CDR1 MNHEY and CDR2 SMNVEV (reference sequence). J lost 7 bases, V lost 0 bases, and 2 bases had no gene match. This CDR3 has 15 residues. For the CDR3, the DNA is TGTGCCAGCAGTTTATCCGGGACAGGGGGGAACATTCAGTACTTC. Protein sequence: CASSLSGTGGNIQYF.

There are many counts of this clonotype. The V and J genes are TRBV27 and TRBJ2-1, with a possible D match to TRBD1 (6 bases). Trimming removed 5 bases at V and 7 bases at J, with 18 bases between. This CDR3 is 15 amino acids long. Germline V gives CDR1 MNHEY, CDR2 SMNVEV (reference sequence). The CDR3: CASSVQGSYRNEQFF. CDR3 coding DNA: TGTGCCAGCAGTGTACAGGGCAGTTATAGGAATGAGCAGTTCTTC.

This clonotype has at least ten counts. Here the CDR3 reads CASRSTGVGFGGYTF. In nucleotides, the CDR3 is TGTGCCAGCAGATCCACAGGGGTTGGATTCGGTGGCTACACCTTC. The V call is TRBV6-1, the J call TRBJ1-2; 7 nucleotides agree with TRBD1. Unmatched junction bases numbered 14, after V lost 6 bases and J lost 7 bases. This CDR3 contains 15 residues. The germline V gene encodes CDR1 MNHNS and CDR2 SASEGT.

This clonotype was observed at least ten times. This chain links TRBV6-1 with TRBJ2-1, with unresolved D. The V end was cut by 5 bases, the J end by 2 bases, with 7 bases between. Germline loops: CDR1 MNHNS, CDR2 SASEGT. The CDR3 consists of 13 residues. Here the CDR3 reads CASSRQAYNEQFF. CDR3 bases: TGTGCCAGCAGTAGACAAGCCTACAATGAGCAGTTCTTC.

In regard to this clonotype: This may be a read error: a much more frequent sequence differs by one nucleotide. V gene TRBV5-1 combines with J gene TRBJ2-1; no clear D. Trimming removed 3 bases from V and 12 bases from J, with 13 bases in between. The CDR3 length is 12 residues. Germline V CDR1 and CDR2: SGHRS, YFSETQ. CDR3 sequence: CASSSSCGAQFF. CDR3 in DNA: TGCGCCAGCAGCTCTTCTTGCGGAGCGCAGTTCTTC.

This clonotype was found a few times. This chain uses TRBV29-1 with TRBJ2-3; D remains unclear. Trimming shortened V by 4 bases and J by 1 base, and 3 bases separated the two germline ends. The CDR3 loop spans 11 amino acids. Germline V lookup: CDR1 SQVTM, CDR2 ANQGSEA. The CDR3: CSVAGTDTQYF. Here the CDR3 DNA reads TGCAGCGTTGCCGGCACAGATACGCAGTATTTT.

In this sample, this clonotype turned up many times. Here the CDR3 reads CSAPGGWNTEAFF. CDR3 DNA: TGCAGTGCTCCAGGGGGCTGGAACACTGAAGCTTTCTTT. This chain connects TRBV20-1 to TRBJ1-1; 8 positions agree with TRBD1. The CDR3 extends over 13 amino acids. Germline-derived CDR1 and CDR2 are DFQATT and SNEGSKA (reference sequence). V shed 5 bases, J shed 1 base, and the junction held 3 bases outside the gene matches.

The chain couples TRBV7-8 to TRBJ2-7; D remains unclear. The CDR3 contains 13 residues. The germline V gene encodes CDR1 SGHVS and CDR2 FQNEAQ. With 3 bases removed from V and 3 bases from J, the gap between germline ends came to 9 bases. The CDR3 loop is CASSLDLLYEQYF. DNA of the CDR3: TGTGCCAGCAGCTTGGACCTTCTCTACGAGCAGTACTTC. Using reference TRBV7-8 and TRBJ2-7 for the parts outside the CDR3, the full variable domain is GAGVSQSPRYKVAKRGQDVALRCDPISGHVSLFWYQQALGQGPEFLTYFQNEAQLDKSGLPSDRFFAERPEGSVSTLKIQRTQQEDSAVYLCASSLDLLYEQYFGPGTRLTVT.

This clonotype was found many times. J is TRBJ1-5 and V is TRBV10-3; a weak D match, TRBD1 (6 bases). Looked up from germline, CDR1 is ENHRY and CDR2 is SYGVKD. The V end was cut by 10 bases, the J end by 2 bases, with 24 bases between. This CDR3 spans 17 amino acids. CDR3 region: CATLAGHPARGNQPQHF. CDR3 DNA sequence: TGTGCCACTCTGGCGGGACACCCGGCCCGGGGCAATCAGCCCCAGCATTTT.

This clonotype was observed a handful of times. V and J are TRBV4-1 and TRBJ1-2; 9 bases are shared with TRBD1. The CDR3 covers 14 residues. Germline V lookup: CDR1 MGHRA, CDR2 YSYEKL. After removal of 5 bases from V and 7 bases from J, the junction contained 8 bases not matched to a gene. The CDR3 DNA follows: TGCGCCAGCAGCACCCCGGGACAGGGTCCTGGCTACACCTTC. It is translated as CASSTPGQGPGYTF.

This clonotype has a count of ten or more. The genes are TRBV2 and TRBJ1-1, with 7 bases that match TRBD1. J lost 3 bases, V lost 6 bases, and 13 bases had no gene match. CDR1 and CDR2 from the germline V gene are SNHLY and FYNNEI. The CDR3 has 16 amino acids. The CDR3 region has the DNA TGTGCCAGCAGCGATACGACAGGGCTGAGGGACACTGAAGCTTTCTTT. This gives the protein CASSDTTGLRDTEAFF.

This clonotype has a count of ten or more. CDR3 residues: CASSPGRSHQPQHF. The DNA for the CDR3 is TGTGCCAGCAGTCCAGGACGATCGCATCAGCCCCAGCATTTT. The rearrangement uses TRBV6-1 and TRBJ1-5, with D unresolved. CDR3 length: 14 residues. Germline V gives CDR1 MNHNS, CDR2 SASEGT. Trimming pared 5 bases from V and 5 bases from J, leaving 13 bases between.

This clonotype was observed once. V gene TRBV4-1 combines with J gene TRBJ1-1, with D possibly matching TRBD1 (6 bases). This CDR3 has 15 amino acids. Germline assignment: CDR1 MGHRA and CDR2 YSYEKL. Trimming removed 5 bases at V and 0 bases at J, with 13 bases between. The CDR3, as DNA: TGCGCCAGCAGCTGGCGGGGGGCCATGAACACTGAAGCTTTCTTT. Translation gives CASSWRGAMNTEAFF.

The chain joins TRBV19 to TRBJ2-7; D possibly corresponds to TRBD2 (5 bases). V was cut by 5 bases and J by 5 bases, with 13 bases left in between. This CDR3 region has 13 residues. The germline V gene encodes CDR1 LNHDA and CDR2 SQIVND (reference sequence). CDR3 DNA: TGTGCCAGTAGTGACCGGACTTTTGACGAGCAGTACTTC. Its translation: CASSDRTFDEQYF.

This chain uses TRBV11-3 with TRBJ1-5, with unresolved D. Germline V gene lookup returns CDR1 SGHNT and CDR2 YENEEA. Trimming removed 9 bases at V and 0 bases at J, with 27 bases between. The CDR3 is made up of 19 amino acids. Written as DNA, the CDR3 is TGTGCCAGATCGGACGATACCAGGTCGATCGTTTATAGCAATCAGCCCCAGCATTTT. It specifies CARSDDTRSIVYSNQPQHF.

This clonotype was observed a few times. The chain has TRBV27 and TRBJ2-1; TRBD1 aligns across 7 bases. This CDR3 contains 14 residues. Losses at the gene ends were 6 bases for V and 6 bases for J; bases not matched to a gene: 8. Germline-derived CDR1 and CDR2 are MNHEY and SMNVEV (reference sequence). CDR3 region: CASSFTGVVNEQFF. The CDR3 DNA follows: TGTGCCAGCAGCTTTACAGGGGTCGTCAATGAGCAGTTCTTC.

This sequence joins TRBV7-9 and TRBJ2-3, with 10 bases fitting TRBD2. The CDR3 has 13 amino acids. Germline V gene sequence: CDR1 SEHNR, CDR2 FQNEAQ (reference sequence). The junction had 4 bases not matched to a gene; V was cut back by 5 bases and J by 8 bases. Written as DNA, the CDR3 is TGTGCCAGCAGCCTCGGGACTAGCGTTACGCAGTATTTT. Protein: CASSLGTSVTQYF.

In its sample, this clonotype was seen many times. V is TRBV3-1 and J is TRBJ2-5; possible D gene TRBD1, 6 bases. CDR1 and CDR2 (germline): LGHDT, YNNKEL (reference sequence). Trimming took off 8 bases at V and 11 bases at J, with 18 bases between the two ends. The CDR3 runs to 12 residues. For the CDR3, the DNA is TGTGCCAGCTCACCTTCTACAGGGCCGCAGTACTTC. This translates into CASSPSTGPQYF.

There are many counts of this clonotype. The genes are TRBV19 and TRBJ1-5; D possibly corresponds to TRBD1 (6 bases). The CDR3 sequence is 17 residues long. CDR1 is LNHDA and CDR2 is SQIVND in the germline V gene (reference sequence). V shed 6 bases and J shed 2 bases, with 20 bases lying between them. CDR3 in amino acids: CASSRRPSGGGNQPQHF. The CDR3 region has the DNA TGTGCCAGTAGCCGCCGTCCATCCGGGGGCGGCAATCAGCCCCAGCATTTT.

This clonotype was counted between two and nine times. V usage is TRBV5-6 and J usage is TRBJ1-1; D not resolved. Germline assignment: CDR1 SGHDT and CDR2 YYEEEE. Trimming shortened V by 2 bases and J by 1 base, and 9 bases separated the two germline ends. The CDR3 runs to 14 residues. The CDR3 loop is CASSFSSANTEAFF. In DNA form, the CDR3 reads TGTGCCAGCAGCTTTTCGTCAGCGAACACTGAAGCTTTCTTT.

Many counts were recorded for this clonotype. This chain joins TRBV2 and TRBJ2-1, with D perhaps being TRBD1 or TRBD2 (5 bases each). Trimming took off 6 bases at V and 7 bases at J, with 16 bases between the two ends. CDR3 length equals 14 residues. CDR1 and CDR2 from the germline V gene are SNHLY and FYNNEI. The CDR3 nucleotides read TGTGCCAGCAGCAGAGGGACCTCCCGGAATGAGCAGTTCTTC. Its translation: CASSRGTSRNEQFF.

V is TRBV9 and J is TRBJ1-3, with D tentatively TRBD1 (5 bases). Trimming stripped 4 bases from V and 6 bases from J, with 11 bases between. CDR3 length: 13 amino acids. CDR1 is SGDLS, CDR2 YYNGEE, per germline. CDR3 in amino acids: CASSPQGENTIYF. The CDR3 bases are TGTGCCAGCAGCCCCCAGGGTGAAAACACCATATATTTT.

This clonotype was recorded at least ten times. This chain uses TRBV2 with TRBJ2-1; possible D gene TRBD2, 6 bases. The V gene lost 6 bases and the J gene lost 9 bases, with 12 bases spanning the gap. Germline V gene lookup returns CDR1 SNHLY and CDR2 FYNNEI. This CDR3 is built from 12 residues. The CDR3 DNA sequence: TGTGCCAGCAGGACGGGGGACGGTGAGCAGTTCTTC. Translation: CASRTGDGEQFF.

This clonotype occurred a few times. The CDR3 DNA is TGCGCCAGCAGCCAAGAAGGGGACGGTCAGCCCCAGCATTTT. Translating it yields CASSQEGDGQPQHF. The chain links TRBV4-1 to TRBJ1-5, with D perhaps matching TRBD1 (5 bases). V was shortened by 0 bases and J by 6 bases, with 9 bases between the two germline ends. This CDR3 region has 14 residues. CDR1 MGHRA and CDR2 YSYEKL come from the germline V gene.

This clonotype was recorded a few times. This sequence joins TRBV20-1 and TRBJ1-4, with D unresolved. CDR1 and CDR2 (germline): DFQATT, SNEGSKA (reference sequence). The CDR3 length is 14 residues. V lost 3 bases, J lost 8 bases, and 16 bases lay in between. The DNA for the CDR3 is TGCAGTGCTAGGTTGGGCTTGAAGGACGAAAAACTGTTTTTT. Translating it yields CSARLGLKDEKLFF.

The chain is built from TRBV15 and TRBJ2-5; 9 bases map to TRBD2. The J segment lost 3 bases and the V segment lost 2 bases, leaving 4 bases of the junction unmatched. There are 15 residues in the CDR3. Germline loops: CDR1 LNHNV, CDR2 YYDKDF (reference sequence). The CDR3 DNA reads as TGTGCCACCAGCAGAACCTTAGCGGGGGAAGAGACCCAGTACTTC. Its translation: CATSRTLAGEETQYF. Drawing the rest from reference TRBV15 and TRBJ2-5, the complete variable domain is DAMVIQNPRYQVTQFGKPVTLSCSQTLNHNVMYWYQQKSSQAPKLLFHYYDKDFNNEADTPDNFQSRRPNTSFCFLDIRSPGLGDTAMYLCATSRTLAGEETQYFGPGTRLLVL.

Regarding this clonotype: A much larger clone differs from this one at a single base, so this may be a read error. V is TRBV6-2 or TRBV6-3 and J is TRBJ1-1, with 11 bases aligning to TRBD1. Germline CDR1 MNHEY, CDR2 SVGEGT. The ends lost 8 bases at V and 6 bases at J; junction bases unmatched: 5. CDR3 length equals 13 residues. The CDR3 protein is CASVGQGDAEAFF. CDR3 nucleotide sequence: TGTGCCAGCGTGGGACAGGGGGACGCTGAAGCTTTCTTT.

V is TRBV20-1 and J is TRBJ2-5, with 8 bases aligning to TRBD1. The junction had 3 bases not matched to a gene; V was cut back by 1 base and J by 5 bases. Germline V lookup: CDR1 DFQATT, CDR2 SNEGSKA (reference sequence). This CDR3 contains 13 residues. In DNA form, the CDR3 reads TGCAGTGCTAGAGGGACAGGGTTGGAGACCCAGTACTTC. This translates into CSARGTGLETQYF.

V gene TRBV10-1 combines with J gene TRBJ2-7; 8 nucleotides match TRBD2. Per the germline V gene, CDR1 is WNHNN and CDR2 is SYGVQD (reference sequence). After removal of 2 bases from V and 8 bases from J, the junction contained 11 bases not matched to a gene. The CDR3 covers 15 residues. CDR3 region: CASSEEAGAYGKQYF. The DNA of the CDR3 is TGCGCCAGCAGTGAGGAAGCGGGGGCTTACGGAAAGCAGTACTTC.

This clonotype was recorded many times. The chain carries TRBV5-4 and TRBJ2-3; D possibly corresponds to TRBD2 (7 bases). The ends were cut back, 0 bases at V and 6 bases at J, with 14 bases in the middle. The CDR3 extends over 15 amino acids. Germline values: CDR1 SGHNT, CDR2 YYREEE (reference sequence). The CDR3 DNA is TGTGCCAGCAGCTTGGCAAGGGGGGGCGGCGATACGCAGTATTTT. Translation: CASSLARGGGDTQYF.